A single T cell receptor beta chain is shown here with its context. This clonotype was recorded many times. Which antigen it targets is not known. Within one base of it there is no much larger clone, and no base qualities were kept. The sample is drawn from a study of T-cell reconstitution after alpha-beta-depleted transplantation in children (dated by TCRdb to about 2016). Concerning the study at large: Using TCR repertoire profiling, the study followed T-cell immune reconstitution in a quantitative way in children after TCRalphabeta/CD19-depleted allogeneic hematopoietic cell transplantation.

Libraries came from PCR. The sequencer listed for this sample is Illumina HiSeq 2500. To normalize quantification of the TCRbeta repertoire, the TCR libraries were built with molecular barcoding that relied on unique molecular identifiers. In TCRdb, the public reads were trimmed at Q25 with fastp and aligned with MiXCR, with productive beta chains retained. Every CDR3 protein is listed once, alongside the most common genes and DNA of its rows. This sample has around 370,000 distinct CDR3 sequences in its table, and 10% of those were observed once. Of the sample, approximately 2.3% falls within the top ten clones. CDR1 and CDR2, per the germline V gene (reference sequence), are DFQATT and SNEGSKA. The CDR3 sequence holds 14 residues, the cysteine and phenylalanine included. Only CDR3 DNA remains: 42 bases, in frame from the first base. Deletion took 5 bases off V and 2 bases off J, with a span of 13 bases between the germline ends.

The source is a human donor who donated a stem cell graft to a child with acute lymphoblastic leukemia. The sample consisted of PBMCs from the stem cell graft donor, taken from the stem cell graft. The rearranged segments are TRBV20-1 and TRBJ1-5; 5 matching bases give a weak D call of TRBD1. CDR3 protein: CSAASGPRNQPQHF. The DNA reads TGCAGTGCTGCATCAGGGCCCCGCAATCAGCCCCAGCATTTT.